This TCR beta chain derives from a study of human T cells and chemical hapten exposure. Study-level information: Small pooled library volume differences mainly caused per-sample TCR yield variation.

Trimming took 3 bases from V and 7 from J, leaving 10 bases between them. CDR3 length: 13 amino acids. Germline loops: CDR1 SGHTA, CDR2 FQGNSA. Time point denoted: patch test 1, 2 weeks after DPC sensitization. The treatment: therapeutic diphenylcyclopropenone sensitization with weekly scalp DPC. The starting material, unfractionated whole blood, was used for total RNA extraction. This clonotype was observed many times. TCRdb passed the RACE reads through MiXCR, listing each CDR3 protein once. This table holds some 110,000 distinct CDR3 sequences, 9% to 13% found once. The chain recombines TRBV7-2 with TRBJ1-5; D perhaps matches TRBD1 (6 bases). The material was whole blood, obtained in connection with sensitization to the hapten diphenylcyclopropenone (DPC). The clonotype originates from a woman in her forties or fifties with alopecia areata. Some clones in this sample may be carry-over from other donors' samples. CDR3 region: CASSFAGEQPQHF. The DNA for the CDR3 is TGTGCCAGCAGCTTTGCAGGGGAGCAGCCCCAGCATTTT.